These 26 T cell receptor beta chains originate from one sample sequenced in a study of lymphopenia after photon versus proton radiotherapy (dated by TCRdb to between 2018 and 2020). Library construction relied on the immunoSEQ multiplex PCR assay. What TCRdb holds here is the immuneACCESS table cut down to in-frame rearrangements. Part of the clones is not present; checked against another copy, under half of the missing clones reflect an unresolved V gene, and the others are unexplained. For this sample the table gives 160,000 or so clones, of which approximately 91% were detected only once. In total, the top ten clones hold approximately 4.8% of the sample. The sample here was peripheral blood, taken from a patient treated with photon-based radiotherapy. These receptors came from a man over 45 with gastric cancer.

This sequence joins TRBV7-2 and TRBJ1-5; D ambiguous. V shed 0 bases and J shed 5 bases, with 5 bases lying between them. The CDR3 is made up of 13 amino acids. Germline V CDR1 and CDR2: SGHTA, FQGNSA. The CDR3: CASSLAGYQPQHF. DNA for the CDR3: TGTGCCAGCAGCTTAGCCGGGTATCAGCCCCAGCATTTT.

CDR3 residues: CASSETAGPERGYTF. The DNA for the CDR3 is TGTGCCAGCAGTGAAACTGCAGGCCCGGAACGTGGCTACACCTTC. The rearrangement joins TRBV2 to TRBJ1-2; D gene unclear. The germline V and J ends were trimmed by 2 bases and 7 bases, with 17 bases remaining between them. The CDR3 has 15 amino acids. Per germline, CDR1 SNHLY and CDR2 FYNNEI.

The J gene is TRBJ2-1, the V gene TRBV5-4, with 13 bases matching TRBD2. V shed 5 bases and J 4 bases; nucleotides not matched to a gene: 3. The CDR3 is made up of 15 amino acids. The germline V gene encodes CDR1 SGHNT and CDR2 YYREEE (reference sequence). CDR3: CASRLAGGAYNEQFF. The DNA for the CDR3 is TGTGCCAGCAGACTAGCGGGAGGGGCATACAATGAGCAGTTCTTC. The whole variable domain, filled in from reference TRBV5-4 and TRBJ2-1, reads ETGVTQSPTHLIKTRGQQVTLRCSSQSGHNTVSWYQQALGQGPQFIFQYYREEENGRGNFPPRFSGLQFPNYSSELNVNALELDDSALYLCASRLAGGAYNEQFFGPGTRLTVL.

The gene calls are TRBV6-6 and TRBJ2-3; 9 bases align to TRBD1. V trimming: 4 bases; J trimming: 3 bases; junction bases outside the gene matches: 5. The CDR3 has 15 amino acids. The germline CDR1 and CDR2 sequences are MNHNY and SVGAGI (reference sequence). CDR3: CASSFIQGATDTQYF. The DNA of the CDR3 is TGTGCCAGCAGTTTCATACAGGGGGCAACAGATACGCAGTATTTT.

The CDR3 sequence: CASSRAVGTGVYEQYF. CDR3 nucleotide sequence: TGTGCCAGCAGCCGGGCCGTCGGGACAGGGGTATACGAGCAGTACTTC. The V and J genes are TRBV7-2 and TRBJ2-7, with 10 nucleotides matching TRBD1. The ends lost 5 bases at V and 4 bases at J; junction bases unmatched: 11. CDR1 is SGHTA and CDR2 is FQGNSA in the germline V gene. The CDR3 sequence is 16 residues long.

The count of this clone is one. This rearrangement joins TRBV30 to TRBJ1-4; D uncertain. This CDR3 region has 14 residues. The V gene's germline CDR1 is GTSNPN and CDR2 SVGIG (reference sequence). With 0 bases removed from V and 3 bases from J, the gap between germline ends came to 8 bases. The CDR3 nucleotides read TGTGCCTGGAGTGTTGGGAGCTCTAATGAAAAACTGTTTTTT. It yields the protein CAWSVGSSNEKLFF.

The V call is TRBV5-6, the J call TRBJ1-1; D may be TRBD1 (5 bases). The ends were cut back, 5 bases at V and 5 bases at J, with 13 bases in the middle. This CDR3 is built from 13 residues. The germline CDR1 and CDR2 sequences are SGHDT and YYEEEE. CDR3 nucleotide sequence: TGTGCCAGCAGTGAGCAGGGACGGACTGAAGCTTTCTTT. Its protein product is CASSEQGRTEAFF.

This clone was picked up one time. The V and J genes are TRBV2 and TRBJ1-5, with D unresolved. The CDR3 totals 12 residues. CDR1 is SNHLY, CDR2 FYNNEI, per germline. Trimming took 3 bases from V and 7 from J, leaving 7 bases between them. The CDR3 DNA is TGTGCCAGCAGTGAGACCGCACAGCCCCAGCATTTT. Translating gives CASSETAQPQHF.

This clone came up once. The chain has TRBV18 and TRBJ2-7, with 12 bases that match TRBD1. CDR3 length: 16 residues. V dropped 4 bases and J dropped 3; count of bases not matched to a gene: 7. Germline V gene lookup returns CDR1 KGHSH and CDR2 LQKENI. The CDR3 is CASSHGTGGAGYEQYF. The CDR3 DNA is TGTGCCAGCTCACACGGGACAGGGGGCGCTGGCTACGAGCAGTACTTC.

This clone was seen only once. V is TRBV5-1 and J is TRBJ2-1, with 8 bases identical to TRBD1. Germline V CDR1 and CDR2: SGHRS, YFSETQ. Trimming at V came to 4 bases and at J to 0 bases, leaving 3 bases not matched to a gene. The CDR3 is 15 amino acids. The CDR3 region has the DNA TGCGCCAGCAGCGGTACAGGGGGCTCCTACAATGAGCAGTTCTTC. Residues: CASSGTGGSYNEQFF.

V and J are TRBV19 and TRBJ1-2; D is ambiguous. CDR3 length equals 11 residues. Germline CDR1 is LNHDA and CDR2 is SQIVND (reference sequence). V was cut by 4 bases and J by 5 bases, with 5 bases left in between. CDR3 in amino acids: CASSTLYGYTF. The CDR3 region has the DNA TGTGCCAGTAGTACCCTATATGGCTACACCTTC.

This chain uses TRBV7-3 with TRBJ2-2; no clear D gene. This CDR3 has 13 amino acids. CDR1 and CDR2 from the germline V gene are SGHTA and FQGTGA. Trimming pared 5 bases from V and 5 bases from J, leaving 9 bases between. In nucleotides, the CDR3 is TGTGCCAGCAGCGTCCTGGGAACCGGGGAGCTGTTTTTT. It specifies CASSVLGTGELFF. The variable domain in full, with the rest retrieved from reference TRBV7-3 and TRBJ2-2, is GAGVSQTPSNKVTEKGKYVELRCDPISGHTALYWYRQSLGQGPEFLIYFQGTGAADDSGLPNDRFFAVRPEGSVSTLKIQRTERGDSAVYLCASSVLGTGELFFGEGSRLTVL.

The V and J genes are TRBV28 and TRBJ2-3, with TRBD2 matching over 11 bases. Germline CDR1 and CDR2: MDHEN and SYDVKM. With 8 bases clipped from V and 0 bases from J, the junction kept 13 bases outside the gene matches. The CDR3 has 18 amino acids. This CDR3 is CASLGLAGRPSSTDTQYF. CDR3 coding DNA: TGTGCCAGCTTAGGACTAGCGGGCAGGCCCTCTAGCACAGATACGCAGTATTTT.

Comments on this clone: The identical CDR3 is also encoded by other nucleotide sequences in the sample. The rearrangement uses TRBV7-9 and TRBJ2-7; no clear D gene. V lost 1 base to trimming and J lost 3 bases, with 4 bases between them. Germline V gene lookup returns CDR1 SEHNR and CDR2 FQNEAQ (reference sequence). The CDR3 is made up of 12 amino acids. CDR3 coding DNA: TGTGCCAGCAGCTTAGTTAGCTACGAGCAGTACTTC. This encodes CASSLVSYEQYF.

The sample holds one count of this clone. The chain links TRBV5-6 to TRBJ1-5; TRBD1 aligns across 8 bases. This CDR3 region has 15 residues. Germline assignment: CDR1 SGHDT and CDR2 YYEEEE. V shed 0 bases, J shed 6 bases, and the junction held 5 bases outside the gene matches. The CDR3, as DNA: TGTGCCAGCAGCTTGGGACAGGGGAGTTTTCAGCCCCAGCATTTT. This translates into CASSLGQGSFQPQHF.

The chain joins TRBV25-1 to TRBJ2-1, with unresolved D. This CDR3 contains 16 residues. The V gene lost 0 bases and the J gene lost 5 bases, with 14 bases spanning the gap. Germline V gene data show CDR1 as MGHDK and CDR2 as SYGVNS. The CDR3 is CASSEYSPVKNNEQFF. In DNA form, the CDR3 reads TGTGCCAGCAGTGAATATTCACCCGTAAAAAACAATGAGCAGTTCTTC.

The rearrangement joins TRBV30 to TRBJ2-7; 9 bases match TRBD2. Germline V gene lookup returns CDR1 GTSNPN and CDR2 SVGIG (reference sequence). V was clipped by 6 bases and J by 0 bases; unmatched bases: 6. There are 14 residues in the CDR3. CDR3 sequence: CACKLAGSSYEQYF. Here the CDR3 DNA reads TGTGCCTGTAAACTAGCGGGCTCCTCCTACGAGCAGTACTTC. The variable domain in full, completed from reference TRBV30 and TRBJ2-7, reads SQTIHQWPATLVQPVGSPLSLECTVEGTSNPNLYWYRQAAGRGLQLLFYSVGIGQISSEVPQNLSASRPQDRQFILSSKKLLLSDSGFYLCACKLAGSSYEQYFGPGTRLTVT.

CDR3 DNA sequence: TGTGCCAGCAGCTTACGACAGAGAATGAGCTCCTACAATGAGCAGTTCTTC. It encodes CASSLRQRMSSYNEQFF. The rearrangement links TRBV7-2 to TRBJ2-1, with D possibly matching TRBD1 (5 bases). V was trimmed by 2 bases and J by 0 bases, leaving 14 bases between them. Germline V gives CDR1 SGHTA, CDR2 FQGNSA. This CDR3 has 17 residues.

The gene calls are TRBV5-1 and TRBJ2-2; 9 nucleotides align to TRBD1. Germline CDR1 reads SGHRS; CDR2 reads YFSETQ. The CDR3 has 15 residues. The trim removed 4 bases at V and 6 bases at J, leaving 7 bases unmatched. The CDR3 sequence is CASSQPGQGAGELFF. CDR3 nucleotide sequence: TGCGCCAGCAGCCAGCCGGGACAGGGAGCCGGGGAGCTGTTTTTT.

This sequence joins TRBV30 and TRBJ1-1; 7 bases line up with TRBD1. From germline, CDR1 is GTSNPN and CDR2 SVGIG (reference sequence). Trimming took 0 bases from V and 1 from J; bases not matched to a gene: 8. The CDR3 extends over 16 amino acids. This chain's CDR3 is CAWSVESGGGNTEAFF. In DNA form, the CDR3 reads TGTGCCTGGAGTGTAGAGTCAGGGGGAGGGAACACTGAAGCTTTCTTT.

The chain's CDR3 is CASSDPGLAGETGELFF. In DNA, the CDR3 is TGTGCCAGCAGTGATCCGGGACTAGCGGGAGAGACCGGGGAGCTGTTTTTT. The gene calls are TRBV6-1 and TRBJ2-2, with 14 nucleotides matching TRBD2. This CDR3 comprises 17 residues. The V gene's germline CDR1 is MNHNS and CDR2 SASEGT. The ends lost 3 bases at V and 5 bases at J; junction bases unmatched: 5.

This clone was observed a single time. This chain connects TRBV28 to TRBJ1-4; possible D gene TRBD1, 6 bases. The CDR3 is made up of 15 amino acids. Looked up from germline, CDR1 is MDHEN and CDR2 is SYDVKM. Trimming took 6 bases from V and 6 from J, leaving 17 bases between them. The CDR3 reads CASSPQGWGDEKLFF. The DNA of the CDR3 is TGTGCCAGCAGCCCGCAGGGGTGGGGTGATGAAAAACTGTTTTTT.

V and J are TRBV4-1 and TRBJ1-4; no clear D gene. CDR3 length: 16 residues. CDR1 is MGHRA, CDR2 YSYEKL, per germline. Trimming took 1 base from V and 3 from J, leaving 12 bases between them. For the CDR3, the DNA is TGCGCCAGCAGCCAAGGACCCGGGTCTCCTAATGAAAAACTGTTTTTT. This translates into CASSQGPGSPNEKLFF.

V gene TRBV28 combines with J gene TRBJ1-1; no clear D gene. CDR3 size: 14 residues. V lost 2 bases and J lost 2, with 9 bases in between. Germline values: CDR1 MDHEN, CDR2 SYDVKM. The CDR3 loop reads CASSLAWKNTEAFF. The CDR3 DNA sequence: TGTGCCAGCAGTTTAGCGTGGAAAAACACTGAAGCTTTCTTT.

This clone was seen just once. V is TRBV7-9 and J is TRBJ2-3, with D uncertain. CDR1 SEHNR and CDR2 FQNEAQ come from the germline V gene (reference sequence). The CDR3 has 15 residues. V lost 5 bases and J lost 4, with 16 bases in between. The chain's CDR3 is CASSTWAGMADTQYF. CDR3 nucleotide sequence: TGTGCCAGCAGCACTTGGGCAGGCATGGCAGATACGCAGTATTTT.

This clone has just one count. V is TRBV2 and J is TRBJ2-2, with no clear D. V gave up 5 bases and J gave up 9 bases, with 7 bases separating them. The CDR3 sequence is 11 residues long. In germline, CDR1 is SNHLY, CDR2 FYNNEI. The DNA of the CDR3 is TGTGCCAGCAGTAGGTCGAGGGAGCTGTTTTTT. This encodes CASSRSRELFF.